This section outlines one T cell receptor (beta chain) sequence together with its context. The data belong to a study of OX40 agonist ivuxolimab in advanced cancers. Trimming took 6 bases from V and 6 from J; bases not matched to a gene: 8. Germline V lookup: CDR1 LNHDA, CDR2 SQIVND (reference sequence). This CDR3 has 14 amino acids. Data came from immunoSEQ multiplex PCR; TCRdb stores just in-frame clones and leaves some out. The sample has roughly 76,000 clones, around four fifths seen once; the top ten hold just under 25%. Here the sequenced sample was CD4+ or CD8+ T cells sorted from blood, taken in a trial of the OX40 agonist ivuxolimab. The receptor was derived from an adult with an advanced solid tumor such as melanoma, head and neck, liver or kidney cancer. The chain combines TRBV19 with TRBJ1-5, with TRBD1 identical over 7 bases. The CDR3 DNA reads TGTGCCAGTAGGCTGGTAGGGGGCTCTCAGCCCCAGCATTTT. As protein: CASRLVGGSQPQHF. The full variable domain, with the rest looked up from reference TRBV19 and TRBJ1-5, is DGGITQSPKYLFRKEGQNVTLSCEQNLNHDAMYWYRQDPGQGLRLIYYSQIVNDFQKGDIAEGYSVSREKKESFPLTVTSAQKNPTAFYLCASRLVGGSQPQHFGDGTRLSIL.